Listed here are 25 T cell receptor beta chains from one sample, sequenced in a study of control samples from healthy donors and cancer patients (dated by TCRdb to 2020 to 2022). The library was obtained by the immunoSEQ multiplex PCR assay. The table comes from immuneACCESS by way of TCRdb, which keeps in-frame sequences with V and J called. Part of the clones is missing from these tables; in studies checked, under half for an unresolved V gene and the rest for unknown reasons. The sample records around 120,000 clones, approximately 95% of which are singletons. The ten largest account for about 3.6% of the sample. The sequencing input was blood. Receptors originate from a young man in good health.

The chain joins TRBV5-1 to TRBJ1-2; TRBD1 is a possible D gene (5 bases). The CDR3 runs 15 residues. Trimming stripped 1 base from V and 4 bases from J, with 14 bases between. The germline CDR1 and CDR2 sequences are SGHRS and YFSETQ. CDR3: CASSLTGHDFYGYTF. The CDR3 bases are TGCGCCAGCAGCTTGACAGGACACGACTTCTATGGCTACACCTTC.

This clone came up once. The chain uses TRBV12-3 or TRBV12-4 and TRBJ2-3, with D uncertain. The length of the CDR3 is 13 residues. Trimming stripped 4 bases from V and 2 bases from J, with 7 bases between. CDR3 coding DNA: TGTGCCAGCAGTTCACCTTTCACAGATACGCAGTATTTT. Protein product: CASSSPFTDTQYF.

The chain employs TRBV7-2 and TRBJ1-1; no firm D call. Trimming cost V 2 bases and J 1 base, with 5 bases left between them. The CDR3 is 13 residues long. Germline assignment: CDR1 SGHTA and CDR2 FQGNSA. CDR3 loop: CASSLFGNTEAFF. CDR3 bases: TGTGCCAGCAGCTTATTCGGGAACACTGAAGCTTTCTTT. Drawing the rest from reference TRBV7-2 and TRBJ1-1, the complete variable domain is GAGVSQSPSNKVTEKGKDVELRCDPISGHTALYWYRQSLGQGLEFLIYFQGNSAPDKSGLPSDRFSAERTGGSVSTLTIQRTQQEDSAVYLCASSLFGNTEAFFGQGTRLTVV.

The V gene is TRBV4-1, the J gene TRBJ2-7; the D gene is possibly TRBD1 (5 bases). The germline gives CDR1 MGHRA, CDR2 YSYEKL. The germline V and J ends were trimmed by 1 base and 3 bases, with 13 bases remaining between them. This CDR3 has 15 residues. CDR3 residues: CASSQAQGKYYEQYF. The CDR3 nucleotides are TGCGCCAGCAGCCAAGCTCAGGGTAAATACTACGAGCAGTACTTC.

CDR3: CASSYSAPGNTIYF. The CDR3 DNA reads as TGTGCCAGCAGTTACTCGGCGCCCGGAAACACCATATATTTT. The chain carries TRBV6-5 and TRBJ1-3; no definite D call. Germline-derived CDR1 and CDR2 are MNHEY and SVGAGI. The CDR3 has 14 residues. V lost 0 bases and J 4 bases, leaving 7 bases between the germline ends.

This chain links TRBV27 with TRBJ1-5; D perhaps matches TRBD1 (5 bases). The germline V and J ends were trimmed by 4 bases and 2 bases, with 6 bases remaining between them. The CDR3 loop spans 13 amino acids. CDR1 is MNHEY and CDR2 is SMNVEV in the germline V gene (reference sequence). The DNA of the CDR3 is TGTGCCAGCAGTTCGGGGGGCAATCAGCCCCAGCATTTT. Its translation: CASSSGGNQPQHF.

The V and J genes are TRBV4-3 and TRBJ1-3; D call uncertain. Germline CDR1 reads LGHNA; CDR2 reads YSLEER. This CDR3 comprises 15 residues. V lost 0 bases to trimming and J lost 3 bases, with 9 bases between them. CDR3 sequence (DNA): TGCGCCAGCAGCCAAGATGTGGGTGGTGGAAACACCATATATTTT. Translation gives CASSQDVGGGNTIYF.

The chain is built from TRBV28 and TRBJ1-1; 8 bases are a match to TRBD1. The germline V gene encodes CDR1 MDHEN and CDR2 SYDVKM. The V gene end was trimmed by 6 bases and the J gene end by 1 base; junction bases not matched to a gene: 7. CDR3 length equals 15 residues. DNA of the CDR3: TGTGCCAGCAGGGACCTGGACAGGGCGAACACTGAAGCTTTCTTT. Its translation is CASRDLDRANTEAFF.

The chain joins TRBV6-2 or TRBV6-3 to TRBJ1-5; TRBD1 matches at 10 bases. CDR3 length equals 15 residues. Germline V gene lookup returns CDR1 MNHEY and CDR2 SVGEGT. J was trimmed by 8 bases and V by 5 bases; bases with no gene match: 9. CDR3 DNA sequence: TGTGCCAGCAGTCCCGGGGACAGGGGCGGGAAGCCCCAGCATTTT. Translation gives CASSPGDRGGKPQHF.

In DNA, the CDR3 is TGTGCCAGCACTCACTCCGGGAATTCCTTCGTGGGCTACACCTTC. Translated: CASTHSGNSFVGYTF. The rearrangement joins TRBV6-1 to TRBJ1-2; the D is unclear. V was shortened by 7 bases and J by 8 bases, with 23 bases between the two germline ends. The CDR3 runs 15 residues. Germline lookup yields CDR1 MNHNS and CDR2 SASEGT.

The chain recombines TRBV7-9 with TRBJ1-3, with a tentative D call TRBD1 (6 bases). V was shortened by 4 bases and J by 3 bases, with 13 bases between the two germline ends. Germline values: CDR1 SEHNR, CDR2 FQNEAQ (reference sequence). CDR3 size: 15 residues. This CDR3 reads CASSSPGQDGNTIYF. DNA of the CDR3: TGTGCCAGCAGCTCCCCGGGACAAGATGGAAACACCATATATTTT. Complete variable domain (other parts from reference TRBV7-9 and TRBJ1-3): DTGVSQNPRHKITKRGQNVTFRCDPISEHNRLYWYRQTLGQGPEFLTYFQNEAQLEKSRLLSDRFSAERPKGSFSTLEIQRTEQGDSAMYLCASSSPGQDGNTIYFGEGSWLTVV.

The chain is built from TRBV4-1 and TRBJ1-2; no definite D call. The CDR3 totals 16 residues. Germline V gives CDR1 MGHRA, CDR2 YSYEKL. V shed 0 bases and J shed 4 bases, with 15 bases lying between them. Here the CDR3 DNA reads TGCGCCAGCAGCCAAGATAGTGCCGGGCCGTTCTATGGCTACACCTTC. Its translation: CASSQDSAGPFYGYTF.

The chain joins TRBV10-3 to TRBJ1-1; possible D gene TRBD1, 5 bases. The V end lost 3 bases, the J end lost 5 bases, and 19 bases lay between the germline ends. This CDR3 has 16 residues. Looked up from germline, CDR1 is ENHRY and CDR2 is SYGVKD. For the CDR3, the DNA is TGTGCCATCAGTGAAGGGGCGGGCAGGCGGGGGACTGAAGCTTTCTTT. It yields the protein CAISEGAGRRGTEAFF.

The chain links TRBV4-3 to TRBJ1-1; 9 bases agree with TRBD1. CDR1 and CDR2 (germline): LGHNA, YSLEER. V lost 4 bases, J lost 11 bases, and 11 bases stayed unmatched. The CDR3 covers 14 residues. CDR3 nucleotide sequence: TGCGCCAGCAGCCTCCGACCGGGACAGGGATCTGCTTTCTTT. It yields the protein CASSLRPGQGSAFF.

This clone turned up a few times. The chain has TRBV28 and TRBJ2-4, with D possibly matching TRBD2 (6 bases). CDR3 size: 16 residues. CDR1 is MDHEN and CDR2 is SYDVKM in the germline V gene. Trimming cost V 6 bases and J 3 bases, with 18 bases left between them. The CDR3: CASSTSWGDDKNIQYF. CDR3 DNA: TGTGCCAGCAGCACCTCCTGGGGGGATGACAAAAACATTCAGTACTTC. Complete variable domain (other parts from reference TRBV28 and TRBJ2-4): DVKVTQSSRYLVKRTGEKVFLECVQDMDHENMFWYRQDPGLGLRLIYFSYDVKMKEKGDIPEGYSVSREKKERFSLILESASTNQTSMYLCASSTSWGDDKNIQYFGAGTRLSVL.

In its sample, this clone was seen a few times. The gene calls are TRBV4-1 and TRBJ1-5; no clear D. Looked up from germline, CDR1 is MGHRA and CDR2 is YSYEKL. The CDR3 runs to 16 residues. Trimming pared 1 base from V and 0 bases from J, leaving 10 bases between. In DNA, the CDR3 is TGCGCCAGCAGCCAAGGTGAGTGGCATAGCAATCAGCCCCAGCATTTT. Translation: CASSQGEWHSNQPQHF.

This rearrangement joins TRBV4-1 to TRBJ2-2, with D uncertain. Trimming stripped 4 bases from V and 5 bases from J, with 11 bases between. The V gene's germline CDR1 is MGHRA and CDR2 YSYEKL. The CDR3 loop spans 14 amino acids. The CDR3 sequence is CASSPPRPTGELFF. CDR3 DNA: TGCGCCAGCAGCCCCCCGAGACCGACCGGGGAGCTGTTTTTT.

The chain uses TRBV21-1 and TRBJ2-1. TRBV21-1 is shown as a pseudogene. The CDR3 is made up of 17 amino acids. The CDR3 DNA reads TGTGCCAGCAGCAAAGCGGCGTTAGGACCGACCTACAATGAGCAGTTCTTC. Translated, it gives CASSKAALGPTYNEQFF.

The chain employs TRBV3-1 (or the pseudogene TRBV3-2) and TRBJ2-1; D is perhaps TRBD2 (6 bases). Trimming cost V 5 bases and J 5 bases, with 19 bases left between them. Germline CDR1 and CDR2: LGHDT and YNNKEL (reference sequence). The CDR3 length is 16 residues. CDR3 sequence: CASSSYGSTRDNEQFF. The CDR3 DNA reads TGTGCCAGCAGCTCGTACGGGAGTACCAGGGACAATGAGCAGTTCTTC.

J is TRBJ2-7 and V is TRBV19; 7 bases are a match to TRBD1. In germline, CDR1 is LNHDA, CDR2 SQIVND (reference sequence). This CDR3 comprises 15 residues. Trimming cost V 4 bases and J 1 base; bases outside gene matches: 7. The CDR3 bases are TGTGCCAGTAGTACCCCGGGGACAGATTCCTACGAGCAGTACTTC. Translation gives CASSTPGTDSYEQYF.

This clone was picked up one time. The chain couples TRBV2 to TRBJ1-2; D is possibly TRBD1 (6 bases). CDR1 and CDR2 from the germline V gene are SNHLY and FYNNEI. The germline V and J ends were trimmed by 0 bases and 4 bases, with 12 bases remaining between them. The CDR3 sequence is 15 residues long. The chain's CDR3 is CASSEAVGGSYGYTF. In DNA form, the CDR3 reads TGTGCCAGCAGTGAAGCAGTAGGGGGTTCCTATGGCTACACCTTC.

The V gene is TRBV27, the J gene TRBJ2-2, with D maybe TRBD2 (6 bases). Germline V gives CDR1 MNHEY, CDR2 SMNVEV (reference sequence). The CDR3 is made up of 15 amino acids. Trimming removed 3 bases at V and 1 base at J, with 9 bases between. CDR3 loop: CASSLEGRNTGELFF. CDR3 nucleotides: TGTGCCAGCAGTTTGGAGGGCAGGAACACCGGGGAGCTGTTTTTT.

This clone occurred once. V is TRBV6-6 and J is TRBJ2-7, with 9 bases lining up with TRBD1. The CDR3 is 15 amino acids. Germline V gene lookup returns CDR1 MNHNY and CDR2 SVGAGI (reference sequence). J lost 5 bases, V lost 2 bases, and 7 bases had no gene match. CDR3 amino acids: CASSYLGQGSHEQYF. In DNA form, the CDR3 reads TGTGCCAGCAGTTACCTGGGACAGGGATCCCACGAGCAGTACTTC.

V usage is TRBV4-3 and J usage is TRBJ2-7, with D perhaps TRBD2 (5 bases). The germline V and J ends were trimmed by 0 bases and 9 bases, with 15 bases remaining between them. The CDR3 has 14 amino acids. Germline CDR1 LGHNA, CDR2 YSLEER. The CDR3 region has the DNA TGCGCCAGCAGCCAAGATAGTAGCGAATTAAGGCAGTACTTC. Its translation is CASSQDSSELRQYF.

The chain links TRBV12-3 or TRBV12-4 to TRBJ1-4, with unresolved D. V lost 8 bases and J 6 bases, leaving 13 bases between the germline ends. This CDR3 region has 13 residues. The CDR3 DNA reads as TGTGCCAGCCGGCAGACCTCTCATGAAAAACTGTTTTTT. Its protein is CASRQTSHEKLFF.